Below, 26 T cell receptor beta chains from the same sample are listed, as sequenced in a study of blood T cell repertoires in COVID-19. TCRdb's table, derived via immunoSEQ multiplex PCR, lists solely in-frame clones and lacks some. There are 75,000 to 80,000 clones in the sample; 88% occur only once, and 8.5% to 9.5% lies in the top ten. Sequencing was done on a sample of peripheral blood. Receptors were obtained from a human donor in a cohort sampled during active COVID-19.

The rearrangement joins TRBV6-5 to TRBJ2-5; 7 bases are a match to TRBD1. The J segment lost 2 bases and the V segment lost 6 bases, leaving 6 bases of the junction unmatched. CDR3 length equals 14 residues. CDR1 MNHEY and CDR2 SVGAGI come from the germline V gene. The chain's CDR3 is CASSRTTGQETQYF. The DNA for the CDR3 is TGTGCCAGCAGCCGTACGACAGGGCAAGAGACCCAGTACTTC.

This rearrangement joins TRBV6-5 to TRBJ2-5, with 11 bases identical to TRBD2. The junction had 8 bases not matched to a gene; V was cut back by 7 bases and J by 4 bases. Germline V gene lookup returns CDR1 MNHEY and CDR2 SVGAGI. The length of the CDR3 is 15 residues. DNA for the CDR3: TGTGCCAGCAACTCACCGGGACTAGCGGTAGAGACCCAGTACTTC. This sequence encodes CASNSPGLAVETQYF.

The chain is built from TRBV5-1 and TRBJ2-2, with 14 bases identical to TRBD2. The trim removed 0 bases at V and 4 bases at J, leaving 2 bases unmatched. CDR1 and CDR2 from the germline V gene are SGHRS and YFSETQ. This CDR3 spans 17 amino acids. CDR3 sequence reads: CASSLAGLAGVTGELFF. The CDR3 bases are TGCGCCAGCAGCTTGGCGGGACTAGCGGGAGTCACCGGGGAGCTGTTTTTT.

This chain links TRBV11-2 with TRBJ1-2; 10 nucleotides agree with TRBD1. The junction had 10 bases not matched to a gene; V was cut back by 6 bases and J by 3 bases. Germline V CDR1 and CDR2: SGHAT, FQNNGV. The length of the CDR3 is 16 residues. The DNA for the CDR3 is TGTGCCAGCAGGCCACCCGGGACAGGGGCGGACTATGGCTACACCTTC. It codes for CASRPPGTGADYGYTF.

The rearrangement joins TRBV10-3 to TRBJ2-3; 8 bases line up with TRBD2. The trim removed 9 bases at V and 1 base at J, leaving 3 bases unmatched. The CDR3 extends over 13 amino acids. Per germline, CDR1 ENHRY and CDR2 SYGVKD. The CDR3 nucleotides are TGTGCCATTCAAGCGGGAGGCACAGATACGCAGTATTTT. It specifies CAIQAGGTDTQYF.

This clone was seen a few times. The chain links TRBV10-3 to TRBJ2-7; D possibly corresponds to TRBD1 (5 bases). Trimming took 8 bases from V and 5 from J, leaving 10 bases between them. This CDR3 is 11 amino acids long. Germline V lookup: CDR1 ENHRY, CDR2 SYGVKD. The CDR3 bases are TGTGCCATCTCACAGGTTGACGAGCAGTACTTC. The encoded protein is CAISQVDEQYF.

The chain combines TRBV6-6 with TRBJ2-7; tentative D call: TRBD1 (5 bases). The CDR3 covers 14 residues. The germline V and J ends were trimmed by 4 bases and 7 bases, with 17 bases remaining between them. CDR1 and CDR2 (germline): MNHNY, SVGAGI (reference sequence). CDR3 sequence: CASSSVRTYIEQYF. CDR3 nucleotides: TGTGCCAGCAGTTCTGTCCGGACATACATAGAGCAGTACTTC.

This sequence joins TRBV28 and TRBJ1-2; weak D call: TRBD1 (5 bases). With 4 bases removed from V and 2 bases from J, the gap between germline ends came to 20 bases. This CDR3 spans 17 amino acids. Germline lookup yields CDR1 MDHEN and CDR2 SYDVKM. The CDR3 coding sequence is TGTGCCAGCAGTTCCTCCTGGGCCCCTGGGGCGAACTATGGCTACACCTTC. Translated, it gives CASSSSWAPGANYGYTF.

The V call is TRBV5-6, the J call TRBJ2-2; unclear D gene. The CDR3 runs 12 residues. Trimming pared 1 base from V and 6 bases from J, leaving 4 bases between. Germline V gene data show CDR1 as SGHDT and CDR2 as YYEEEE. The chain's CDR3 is CASSLYSGELFF. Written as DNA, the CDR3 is TGTGCCAGCAGCTTGTACTCCGGGGAGCTGTTTTTT. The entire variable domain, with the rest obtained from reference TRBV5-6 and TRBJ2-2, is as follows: DAGVTQSPTHLIKTRGQQVTLRCSPKSGHDTVSWYQQALGQGPQFIFQYYEEEERQRGNFPDRFSGHQFPNYSSELNVNALLLGDSALYLCASSLYSGELFFGEGSRLTVL.

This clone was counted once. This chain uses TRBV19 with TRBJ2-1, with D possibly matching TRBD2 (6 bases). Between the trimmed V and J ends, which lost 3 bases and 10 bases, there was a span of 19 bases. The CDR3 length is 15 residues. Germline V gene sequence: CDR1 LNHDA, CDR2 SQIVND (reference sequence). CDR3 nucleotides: TGTGCCAGTAGTATTTCCGGGGCCTTTAGCGGCGAGCAGTTCTTC. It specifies CASSISGAFSGEQFF.

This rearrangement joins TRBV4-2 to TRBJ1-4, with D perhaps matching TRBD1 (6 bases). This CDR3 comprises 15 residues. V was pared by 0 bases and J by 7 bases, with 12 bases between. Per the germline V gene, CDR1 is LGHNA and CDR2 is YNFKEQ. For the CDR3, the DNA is TGTGCCAGCAGCCAAGAAACAGGGAAAAGTGAAAAACTGTTTTTT. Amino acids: CASSQETGKSEKLFF.

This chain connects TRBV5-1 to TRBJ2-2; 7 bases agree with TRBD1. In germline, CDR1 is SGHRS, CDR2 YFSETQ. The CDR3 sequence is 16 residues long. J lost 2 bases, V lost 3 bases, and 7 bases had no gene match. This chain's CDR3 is CASSSRDSGNTGELFF. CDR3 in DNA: TGCGCCAGCAGCTCCCGGGACAGCGGTAACACCGGGGAGCTGTTTTTT.

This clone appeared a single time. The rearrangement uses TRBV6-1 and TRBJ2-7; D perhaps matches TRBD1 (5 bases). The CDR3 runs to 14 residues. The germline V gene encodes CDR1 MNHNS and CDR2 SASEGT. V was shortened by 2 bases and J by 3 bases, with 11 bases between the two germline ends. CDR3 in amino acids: CASSEQGHVYEQYF. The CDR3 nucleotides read TGTGCCAGCAGTGAACAAGGACATGTCTACGAGCAGTACTTC.

The CDR3 sequence is CASSRGRPVEQYF. Here the CDR3 DNA reads TGTGCCAGCAGCAGGGGGAGACCAGTCGAGCAGTACTTC. The rearrangement uses TRBV2 and TRBJ2-7; 7 nucleotides match TRBD1. Unmatched junction bases numbered 8, after V lost 6 bases and J lost 6 bases. Germline V gives CDR1 SNHLY, CDR2 FYNNEI. This CDR3 comprises 13 residues.

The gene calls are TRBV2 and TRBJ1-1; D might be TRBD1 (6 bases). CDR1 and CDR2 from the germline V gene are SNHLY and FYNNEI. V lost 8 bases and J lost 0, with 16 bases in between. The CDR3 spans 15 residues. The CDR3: CASRWGGLLNTEAFF. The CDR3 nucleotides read TGTGCCAGCCGTTGGGGGGGCCTCCTGAACACTGAAGCTTTCTTT.

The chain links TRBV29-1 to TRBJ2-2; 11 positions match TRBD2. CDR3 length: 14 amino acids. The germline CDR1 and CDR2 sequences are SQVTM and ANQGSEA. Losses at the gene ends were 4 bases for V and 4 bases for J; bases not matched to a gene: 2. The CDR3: CSVVGTSGTGELFF. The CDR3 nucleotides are TGCAGCGTTGTGGGGACTAGCGGCACCGGGGAGCTGTTTTTT.

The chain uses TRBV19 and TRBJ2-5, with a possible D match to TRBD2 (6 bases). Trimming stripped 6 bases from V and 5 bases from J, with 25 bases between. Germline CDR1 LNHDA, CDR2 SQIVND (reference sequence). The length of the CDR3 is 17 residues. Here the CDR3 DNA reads TGTGCCAGTAGCCAACCACCCAGGGCGGGGCTTAGGGAGACCCAGTACTTC. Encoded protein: CASSQPPRAGLRETQYF.

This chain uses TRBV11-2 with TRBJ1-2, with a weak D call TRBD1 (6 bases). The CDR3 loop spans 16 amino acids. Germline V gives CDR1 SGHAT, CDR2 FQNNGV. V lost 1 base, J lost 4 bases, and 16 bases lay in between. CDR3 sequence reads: CASSLVSGGDSYGYTF. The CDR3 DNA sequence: TGTGCCAGCAGCTTAGTTAGTGGGGGCGATAGCTATGGCTACACCTTC. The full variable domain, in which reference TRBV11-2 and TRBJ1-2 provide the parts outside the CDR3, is EAGVAQSPRYKIIEKRQSVAFWCNPISGHATLYWYQQILGQGPKLLIQFQNNGVVDDSQLPKDRFSAERLKGVDSTLKIQPAKLEDSAVYLCASSLVSGGDSYGYTFGSGTRLTVV.

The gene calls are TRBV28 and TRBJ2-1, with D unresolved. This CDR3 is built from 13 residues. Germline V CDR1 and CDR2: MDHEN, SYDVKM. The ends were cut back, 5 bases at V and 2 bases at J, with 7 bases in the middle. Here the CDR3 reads CASSPPAYNEQFF. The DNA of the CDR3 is TGTGCCAGCAGTCCCCCGGCCTACAATGAGCAGTTCTTC.

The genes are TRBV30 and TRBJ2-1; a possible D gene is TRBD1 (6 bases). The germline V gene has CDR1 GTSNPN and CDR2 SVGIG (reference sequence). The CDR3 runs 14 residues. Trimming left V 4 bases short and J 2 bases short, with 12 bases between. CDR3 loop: CAWTLGTPYNEQFF. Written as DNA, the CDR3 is TGTGCCTGGACCCTGGGGACACCCTACAATGAGCAGTTCTTC.

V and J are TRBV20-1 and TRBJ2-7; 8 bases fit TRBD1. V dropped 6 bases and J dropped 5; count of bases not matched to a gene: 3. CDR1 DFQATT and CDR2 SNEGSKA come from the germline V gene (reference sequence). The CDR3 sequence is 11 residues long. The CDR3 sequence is CSARTGNEQYF. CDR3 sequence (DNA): TGCAGTGCCAGGACAGGGAACGAGCAGTACTTC.

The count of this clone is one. The CDR3 here is CASSQDGGGQLLEKLFF. The CDR3 DNA is TGCGCCAGCAGCCAGGATGGGGGTGGACAGCTCCTTGAAAAACTGTTTTTT. The V call is TRBV4-1, the J call TRBJ1-4; the D gene is possibly TRBD1 (6 bases). The CDR3 is made up of 17 amino acids. CDR1 and CDR2 from the germline V gene are MGHRA and YSYEKL. V was shortened by 3 bases and J by 7 bases, with 21 bases between the two germline ends.

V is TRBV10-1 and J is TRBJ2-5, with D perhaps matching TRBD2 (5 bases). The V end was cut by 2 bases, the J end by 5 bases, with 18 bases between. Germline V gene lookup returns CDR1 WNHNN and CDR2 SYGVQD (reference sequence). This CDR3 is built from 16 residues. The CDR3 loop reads CASSEGNPAGVETQYF. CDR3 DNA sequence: TGCGCCAGCAGTGAGGGGAACCCCGCCGGGGTTGAGACCCAGTACTTC.

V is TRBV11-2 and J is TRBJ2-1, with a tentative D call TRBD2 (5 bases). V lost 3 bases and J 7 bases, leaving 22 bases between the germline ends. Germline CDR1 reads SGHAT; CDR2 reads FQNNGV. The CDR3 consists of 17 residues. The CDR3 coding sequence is TGTGCCAGCAGCTTTACGGGGTCGCGGCAGTCATATAATGAGCAGTTCTTC. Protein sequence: CASSFTGSRQSYNEQFF.

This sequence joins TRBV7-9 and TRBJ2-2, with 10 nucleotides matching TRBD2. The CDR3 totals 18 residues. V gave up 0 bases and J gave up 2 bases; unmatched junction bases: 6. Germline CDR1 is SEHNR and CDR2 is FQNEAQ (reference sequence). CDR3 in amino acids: CASSLAVSGGFNTGELFF. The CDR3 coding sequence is TGTGCCAGCAGCTTAGCTGTTAGCGGGGGGTTCAACACCGGGGAGCTGTTTTTT.

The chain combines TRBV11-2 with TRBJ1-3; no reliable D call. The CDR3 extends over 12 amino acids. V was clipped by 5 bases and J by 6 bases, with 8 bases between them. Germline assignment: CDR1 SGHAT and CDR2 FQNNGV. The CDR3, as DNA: TGTGCCAGCAGCGTAAATCCAAACACCATATATTTT. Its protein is CASSVNPNTIYF.